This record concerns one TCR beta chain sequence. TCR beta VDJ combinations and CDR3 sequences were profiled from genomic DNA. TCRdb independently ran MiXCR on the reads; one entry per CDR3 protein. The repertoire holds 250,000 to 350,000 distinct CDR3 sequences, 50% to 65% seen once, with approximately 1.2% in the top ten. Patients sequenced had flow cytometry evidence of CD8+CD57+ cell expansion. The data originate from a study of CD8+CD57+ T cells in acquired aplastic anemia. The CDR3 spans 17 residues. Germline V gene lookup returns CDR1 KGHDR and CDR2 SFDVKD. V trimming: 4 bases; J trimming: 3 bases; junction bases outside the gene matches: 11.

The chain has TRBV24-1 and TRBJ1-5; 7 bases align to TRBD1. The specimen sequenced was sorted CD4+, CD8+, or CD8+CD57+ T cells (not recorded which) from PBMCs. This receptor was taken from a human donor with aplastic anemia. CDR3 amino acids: CATSDLTGDGVNQPQHF. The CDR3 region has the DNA TGTGCCACCAGTGACCTTACAGGGGATGGGGTCAATCAGCCCCAGCATTTT.